The 8 T cell receptor beta chains below come from one sample, sequenced in a study of T cells in Graves' hyperthyroidism and ophthalmopathy. There were TCR beta CDR3 regions amplified from RNA transcripts. Carried out on the TCR CDR3, a first-round RT-PCR used the HTBI primer set. TCRdb reanalysed the multiplex PCR reads using MiXCR and keeps one entry per CDR3 protein. The sample carries some 150,000 distinct CDR3 sequences, less than 25% recorded once. The specimen sequenced was blood. These receptors originate from a woman aged 45-59 years with Graves' hyperthyroidism that later progressed to Graves' ophthalmopathy.

In its sample, this clonotype was seen a few times. The CDR3: CASRVDGTAYEQYF. CDR3 DNA sequence: TGTGCCAGCAGAGTCGACGGGACAGCCTACGAGCAGTACTTC. This chain connects TRBV27 to TRBJ2-7, with 7 bases identical to TRBD1. The CDR3 spans 14 residues. J gave up 2 bases and V 6 bases, and 7 bases lay outside the gene matches. The germline V gene encodes CDR1 MNHEY and CDR2 SMNVEV (reference sequence).

V and J are TRBV29-1 and TRBJ1-2, with D hard to call. Germline CDR1 is SQVTM and CDR2 is ANQGSEA. The CDR3 contains 13 residues. Trimming removed 3 bases at V and 8 bases at J, with 16 bases between. The CDR3 sequence is CSVDLGQPRGYTF. The DNA of the CDR3 is TGCAGCGTTGACTTAGGGCAACCGAGGGGCTACACCTTC.

V gene TRBV10-3 combines with J gene TRBJ2-7; possible D gene TRBD1, 6 bases. Between the trimmed V and J ends, which lost 4 bases and 2 bases, there was a span of 12 bases. The germline gives CDR1 ENHRY, CDR2 SYGVKD. The CDR3 is made up of 14 amino acids. The CDR3 sequence is CAISGLPGAYEQYF. The CDR3 DNA is TGTGCCATCAGTGGGCTACCAGGGGCCTACGAGCAGTACTTC.

Of note for this clonotype: This sequence may be a read error, since a much larger clone differs from it by one base. The genes are TRBV28 and TRBJ1-1; D uncertain. Looked up from germline, CDR1 is MDHEN and CDR2 is SYDVKM. This CDR3 contains 14 residues. V was shortened by 7 bases and J by 7 bases, with 19 bases between the two germline ends. CDR3 in DNA: TGTGCCAGCACAACCGACGGCTTAAGTATTGAAGCTTTCTTT. Its translation: CASTTDGLSIEAFF.

This clonotype was seen ten or more times. The chain has TRBV12-3 or TRBV12-4 and TRBJ2-7; the D is unclear. V lost 6 bases, J lost 0 bases, and 12 bases lay in between. There are 14 residues in the CDR3. The CDR3 DNA reads TGTGCCAGCAGGGGTACGGCAGCCTCCTACGAGCAGTACTTC. Residues: CASRGTAASYEQYF.

This clonotype showed up just a few times. The chain couples TRBV2 to TRBJ2-7; 7 nucleotides match TRBD1. This CDR3 spans 14 amino acids. Germline assignment: CDR1 SNHLY and CDR2 FYNNEI. The V gene end was trimmed by 6 bases and the J gene end by 3 bases; junction bases not matched to a gene: 8. Written as DNA, the CDR3 is TGTGCCAGCAGGACCCCGACAGGGAACTACGAGCAGTACTTC. Its translation is CASRTPTGNYEQYF.

This clonotype was recorded many times. The chain carries TRBV5-1 and TRBJ2-3; 10 nucleotides match TRBD1. The CDR3 covers 23 residues. Trimming cost V 4 bases and J 4 bases; bases outside gene matches: 30. The germline V gene has CDR1 SGHRS and CDR2 YFSETQ. CDR3 in amino acids: CASSLDPFDRGRPSVGSADTQYF. The CDR3 DNA is TGCGCCAGCAGCCTCGACCCCTTCGACAGGGGGCGCCCCTCAGTAGGTTCGGCAGATACGCAGTATTTT.

Many counts were recorded for this clonotype. The V gene is TRBV7-2, the J gene TRBJ1-5; 8 nucleotides agree with TRBD1. Losses at the gene ends were 5 bases for V and 4 bases for J; bases not matched to a gene: 4. Germline V gene sequence: CDR1 SGHTA, CDR2 FQGNSA. The CDR3 contains 14 residues. The CDR3 loop is CASSLGTGNQPQHF. In DNA, the CDR3 is TGTGCCAGCAGCCTCGGGACAGGTAATCAGCCCCAGCATTTT.